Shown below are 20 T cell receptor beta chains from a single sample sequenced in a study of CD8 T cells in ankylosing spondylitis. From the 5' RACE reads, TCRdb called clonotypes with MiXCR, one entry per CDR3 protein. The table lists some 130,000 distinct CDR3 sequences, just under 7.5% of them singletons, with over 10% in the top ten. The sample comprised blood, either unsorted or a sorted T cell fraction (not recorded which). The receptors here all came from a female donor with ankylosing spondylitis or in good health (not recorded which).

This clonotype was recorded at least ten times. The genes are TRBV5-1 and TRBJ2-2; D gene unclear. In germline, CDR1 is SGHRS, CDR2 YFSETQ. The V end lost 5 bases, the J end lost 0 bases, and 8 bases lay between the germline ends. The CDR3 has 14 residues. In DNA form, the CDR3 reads TGCGCCAGCAGGAACTTGCCGAACACCGGGGAGCTGTTTTTT. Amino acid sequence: CASRNLPNTGELFF.

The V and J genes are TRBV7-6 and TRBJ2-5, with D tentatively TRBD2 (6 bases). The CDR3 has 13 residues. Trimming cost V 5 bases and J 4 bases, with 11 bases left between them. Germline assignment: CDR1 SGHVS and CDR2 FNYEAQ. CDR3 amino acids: CASSRDWGETQYF. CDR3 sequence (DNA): TGTGCCAGCAGCCGGGACTGGGGAGAGACCCAGTACTTC.

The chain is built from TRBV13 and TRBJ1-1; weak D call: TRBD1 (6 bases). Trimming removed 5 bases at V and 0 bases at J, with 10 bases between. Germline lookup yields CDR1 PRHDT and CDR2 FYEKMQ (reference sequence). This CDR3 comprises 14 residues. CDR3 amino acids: CASSGGQMNTEAFF. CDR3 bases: TGTGCCAGCAGCGGAGGACAGATGAACACTGAAGCTTTCTTT.

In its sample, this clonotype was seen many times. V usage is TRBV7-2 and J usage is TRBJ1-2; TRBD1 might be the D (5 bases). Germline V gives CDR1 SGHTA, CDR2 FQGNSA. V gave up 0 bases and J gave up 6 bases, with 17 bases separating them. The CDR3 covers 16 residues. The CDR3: CASSLAVVRADDGYTF. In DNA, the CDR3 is TGTGCCAGCAGCTTAGCAGTGGTCAGGGCTGACGATGGCTACACCTTC.

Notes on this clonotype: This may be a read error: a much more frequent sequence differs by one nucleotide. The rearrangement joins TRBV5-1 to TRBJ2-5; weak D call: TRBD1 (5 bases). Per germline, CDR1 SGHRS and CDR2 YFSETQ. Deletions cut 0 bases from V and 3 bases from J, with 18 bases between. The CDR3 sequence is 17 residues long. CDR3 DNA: TGCGCCAGCAGCTTGGAGTCCCCTCGGACACTAAAAGAGACCCAGTACTTC. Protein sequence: CASSLESPRTLKETQYF.

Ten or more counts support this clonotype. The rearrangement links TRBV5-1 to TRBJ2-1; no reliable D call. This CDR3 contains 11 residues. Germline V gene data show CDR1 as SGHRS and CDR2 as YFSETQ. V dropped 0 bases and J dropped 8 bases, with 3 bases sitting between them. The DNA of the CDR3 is TGCGCCAGCAGCTTGGTGGATGAGCAGTTCTTC. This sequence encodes CASSLVDEQFF.

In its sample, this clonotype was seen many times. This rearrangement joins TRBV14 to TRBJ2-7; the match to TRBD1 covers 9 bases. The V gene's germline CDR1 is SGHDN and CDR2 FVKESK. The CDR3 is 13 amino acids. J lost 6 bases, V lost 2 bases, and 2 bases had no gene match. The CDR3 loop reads CASSQSTGGEQYF. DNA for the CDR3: TGTGCCAGCAGCCAATCGACAGGGGGCGAGCAGTACTTC.

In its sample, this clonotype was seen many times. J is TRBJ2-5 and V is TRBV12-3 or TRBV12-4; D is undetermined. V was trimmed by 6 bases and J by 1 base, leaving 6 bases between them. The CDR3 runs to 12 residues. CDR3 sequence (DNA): TGTGCCAGCAGGCGGTCCCAAGAGACCCAGTACTTC. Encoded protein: CASRRSQETQYF.

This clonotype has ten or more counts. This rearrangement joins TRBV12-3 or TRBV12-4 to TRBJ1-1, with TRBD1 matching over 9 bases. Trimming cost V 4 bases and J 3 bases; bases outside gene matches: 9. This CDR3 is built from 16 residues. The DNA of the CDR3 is TGTGCCAGCAGTTCTAACCTCCGGGACAGGGACACTGAAGCTTTCTTT. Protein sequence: CASSSNLRDRDTEAFF.

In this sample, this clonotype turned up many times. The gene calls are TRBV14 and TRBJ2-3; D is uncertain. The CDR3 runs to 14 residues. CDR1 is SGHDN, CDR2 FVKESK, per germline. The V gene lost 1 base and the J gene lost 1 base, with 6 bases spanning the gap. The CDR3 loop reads CASSQVGGTDTQYF. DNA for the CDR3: TGTGCCAGCAGCCAAGTGGGCGGCACAGATACGCAGTATTTT.

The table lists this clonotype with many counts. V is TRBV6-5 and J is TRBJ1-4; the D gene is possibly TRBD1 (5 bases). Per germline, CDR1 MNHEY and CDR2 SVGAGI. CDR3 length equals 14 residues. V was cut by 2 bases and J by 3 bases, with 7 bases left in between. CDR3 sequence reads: CASSYGGANEKLFF. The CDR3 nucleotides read TGTGCCAGCAGTTACGGGGGGGCTAATGAAAAACTGTTTTTT.

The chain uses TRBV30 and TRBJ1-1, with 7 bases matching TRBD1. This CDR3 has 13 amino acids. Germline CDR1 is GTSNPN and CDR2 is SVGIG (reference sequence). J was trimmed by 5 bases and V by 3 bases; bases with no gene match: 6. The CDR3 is CAWSRDRGTEAFF. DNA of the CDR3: TGTGCCTGGAGCCGGGACAGAGGGACTGAAGCTTTCTTT. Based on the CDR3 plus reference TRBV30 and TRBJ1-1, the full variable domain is SQTIHQWPATLVQPVGSPLSLECTVEGTSNPNLYWYRQAAGRGLQLLFYSVGIGQISSEVPQNLSASRPQDRQFILSSKKLLLSDSGFYLCAWSRDRGTEAFFGQGTRLTVV.

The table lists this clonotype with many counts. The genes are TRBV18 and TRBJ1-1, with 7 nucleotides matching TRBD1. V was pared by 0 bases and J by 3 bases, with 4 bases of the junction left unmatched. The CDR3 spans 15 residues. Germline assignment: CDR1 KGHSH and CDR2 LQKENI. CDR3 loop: CASSPPGQTYTEAFF. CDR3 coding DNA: TGTGCCAGCTCACCACCGGGACAGACCTACACTGAAGCTTTCTTT.

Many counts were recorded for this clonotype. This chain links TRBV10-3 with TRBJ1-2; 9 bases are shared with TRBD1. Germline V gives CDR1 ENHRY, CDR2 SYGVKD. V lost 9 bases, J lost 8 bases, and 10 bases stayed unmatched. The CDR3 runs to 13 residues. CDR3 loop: CAMRGTGSGGYTF. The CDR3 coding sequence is TGTGCCATGAGAGGGACAGGGTCCGGGGGCTACACCTTC.

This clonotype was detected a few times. The CDR3 loop is CASSSSGGPREQYF. Here the CDR3 DNA reads TGTGCCAGCAGTTCTAGCGGGGGGCCTCGGGAGCAGTACTTC. The rearrangement joins TRBV6-5 to TRBJ2-7; 11 nucleotides match TRBD2. There are 14 residues in the CDR3. After removal of 4 bases from V and 7 bases from J, the junction contained 6 bases not matched to a gene. Germline lookup yields CDR1 MNHEY and CDR2 SVGAGI.

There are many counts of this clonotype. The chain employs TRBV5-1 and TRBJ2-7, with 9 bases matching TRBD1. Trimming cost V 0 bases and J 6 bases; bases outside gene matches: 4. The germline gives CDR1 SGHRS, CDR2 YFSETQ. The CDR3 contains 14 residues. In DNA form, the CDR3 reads TGCGCCAGCAGCTTGGCCGGGACAGGGTTCGAGCAGTACTTC. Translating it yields CASSLAGTGFEQYF. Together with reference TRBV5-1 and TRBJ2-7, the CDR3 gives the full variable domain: KAGVTQTPRYLIKTRGQQVTLSCSPISGHRSVSWYQQTPGQGLQFLFEYFSETQRNKGNFPGRFSGRQFSNSRSEMNVSTLELGDSALYLCASSLAGTGFEQYFGPGTRLTVT.

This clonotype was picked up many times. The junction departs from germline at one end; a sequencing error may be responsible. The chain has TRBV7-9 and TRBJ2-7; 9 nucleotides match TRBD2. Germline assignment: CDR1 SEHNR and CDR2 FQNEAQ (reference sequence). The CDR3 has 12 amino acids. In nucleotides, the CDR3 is TGTGCCAGCAGCTTAACGGCTAGCGGGGAAGGTTTC. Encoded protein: CASSLTASGEGF.

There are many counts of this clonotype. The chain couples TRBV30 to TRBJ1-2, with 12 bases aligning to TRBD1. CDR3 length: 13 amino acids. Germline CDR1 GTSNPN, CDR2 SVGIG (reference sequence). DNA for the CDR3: TGTGCAGAGAGTCCGGGACAGGGGGCGGGCTACACCTTC. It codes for CAESPGQGAGYTF.

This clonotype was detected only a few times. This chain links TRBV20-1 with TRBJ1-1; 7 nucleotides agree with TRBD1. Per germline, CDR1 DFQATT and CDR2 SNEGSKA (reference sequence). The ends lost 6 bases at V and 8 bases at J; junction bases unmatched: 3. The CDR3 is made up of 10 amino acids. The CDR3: CSAEGQEAFF. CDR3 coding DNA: TGCAGTGCAGAGGGACAGGAAGCTTTCTTT.

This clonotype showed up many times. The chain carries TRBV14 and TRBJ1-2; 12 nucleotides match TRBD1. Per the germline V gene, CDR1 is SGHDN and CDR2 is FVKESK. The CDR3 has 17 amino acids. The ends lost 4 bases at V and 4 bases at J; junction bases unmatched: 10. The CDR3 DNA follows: TGTGCCAGCAGCCCCGGGACAGGGGGCAGCATGGGCTATGGCTACACCTTC. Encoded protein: CASSPGTGGSMGYGYTF.